This T cell receptor beta chain is from a study of control samples from healthy donors and cancer patients. CDR1 and CDR2 from the germline V gene are SQVTM and ANQGSEA. This CDR3 contains 14 residues. The V and J ends lost 6 bases and 1 base, in that order; junction bases with no gene match: 6. Sequencing used immunoSEQ multiplex PCR; TCRdb keeps in-frame clones, though not all of them. The sample contains more than 110,000 clones, less than 90% of which appear only once. This clone was recorded only once. The V and J genes are TRBV29-1 and TRBJ2-1; 7 bases fit TRBD2. This TCR was recovered from a woman under 40 in good health. Input material: blood. CDR3 protein: CSVKQAGSYNEQFF. The CDR3 DNA sequence: TGCAGCGTAAAACAAGCGGGATCCTACAATGAGCAGTTCTTC.